This is a list of T cell receptor beta chains from one sample in a study of identical twins. TCRdb redid the calling of the 5' RACE reads with MiXCR, one entry per CDR3 protein. This table has around 370,000 distinct CDR3 sequences, roughly 9% appearing once. The source material was naive T cells sorted from blood. These receptor sequences come from a woman in her forties or fifties in good health. The CDR3 runs from the conserved cysteine through the conserved F or W. D genes are given only for firm matches. Not all rows give a size; the values are once, few, many and, for expanded clones, a class.

V gene,J gene,D gene,clone size,CDR3 protein,CDR3 DNA
TRBV20-1,TRBJ2-3,NA,NA,CSARDYGASTDTQYF,TGCAGTGCTAGAGATTATGGGGCTAGCACAGATACGCAGTATTTT
TRBV18,TRBJ1-5,NA,many,CASSPGTGSNQPQHF,TGTGCCAGCTCACCTGGTACAGGAAGCAATCAGCCCCAGCATTTT
TRBV20-1,TRBJ2-7,TRBD2,few,CSARGGGSGRLSYEQYF,TGCAGTGCTAGAGGAGGGGGTAGCGGGAGACTCTCCTACGAGCAGTACTTC
TRBV5-1,TRBJ2-2,TRBD2,few,CASRRTSQNTGELFF,TGCGCCAGCAGACGGACTAGCCAGAACACCGGGGAGCTGTTTTTT
TRBV4-1,TRBJ1-5,NA,many,CASSQDPQGYQPQHF,TGCGCCAGCAGCCAAGATCCGCAGGGCTATCAGCCCCAGCATTTT
TRBV2,TRBJ1-6,NA,NA,CASSATDNSYNSPLHF,TGTGCCAGCAGTGCGACCGATAACTCCTATAATTCACCCCTCCACTTT
TRBV3-1,TRBJ2-5,TRBD2,NA,CASSQMSGMETQYF,TGTGCCAGCAGCCAAATGAGCGGGATGGAGACCCAGTACTTC
TRBV2,TRBJ1-1,NA,many,CAATQDSNTEAFF,TGTGCCGCAACTCAAGATTCGAACACTGAAGCTTTCTTT
TRBV4-1,TRBJ1-5,TRBD1,few,CASSQERDRPISPQHF,TGCGCCAGCAGCCAAGAAAGGGACAGGCCGATCAGCCCCCAGCATTTT
TRBV27,TRBJ2-7,NA,few,CASSFSSYTTYEQYF,TGTGCCAGCAGTTTCAGCTCCTATACAACCTACGAGCAGTACTTC
TRBV5-1,TRBJ2-5,NA,few,CASSLGDSSGGQETQYF,TGCGCCAGCAGCTTGGGGGACAGTTCTGGGGGGCAAGAGACCCAGTACTTC
TRBV29-1,TRBJ1-1,NA,NA,CSVDEGAATEAFF,TGCAGCGTTGACGAAGGTGCAGCCACTGAAGCTTTCTTT
TRBV5-1,TRBJ1-1,NA,NA,CASSTPSGKRNTEAFF,TGCGCCAGCAGCACACCTTCAGGGAAGCGGAACACTGAAGCTTTCTTT
TRBV20-1,TRBJ1-2,NA,many,CSARVAGVDTF,TGCAGTGCTAGAGTAGCAGGGGTGGACACCTTC
TRBV12-3/TRBV12-4,TRBJ1-3,TRBD1,few,CASSSRTGLSGNTIYF,TGTGCCAGCAGTTCACGGACAGGGTTATCTGGAAACACCATATATTTT
TRBV7-8,TRBJ1-6,NA,many,CASSQHTTEESNSPLHF,TGTGCCAGCAGCCAACACACGACAGAAGAGTCTAATTCACCCCTCCACTTT
TRBV20-1,TRBJ2-2,NA,NA,CSARSGNANTGELFF,TGCAGTGCTCGTAGCGGAAACGCGAACACCGGGGAGCTGTTTTTT
TRBV29-1,TRBJ2-3,NA,NA,CSVDRRGATDTQYF,TGCAGCGTTGATCGGAGGGGGGCAACAGATACGCAGTATTTT
TRBV7-7,TRBJ2-3,NA,NA,CASSTVNTDTQYF,TGTGCCAGCAGCACGGTGAACACAGATACGCAGTATTTT
TRBV5-1,TRBJ2-1,TRBD1,few,CASSFRDRGGEQFF,TGCGCCAGCAGCTTTCGGGACAGGGGTGGGGAGCAGTTCTTC
TRBV3-1,TRBJ1-2,NA,many,CASSPESSYGYTF,TGTGCCAGCAGCCCCGAATCCAGCTATGGCTACACCTTC
TRBV7-6,TRBJ2-1,TRBD2,few,CASSVNKNRLAGGRWEQFF,TGTGCCAGCAGCGTGAATAAAAATCGACTAGCGGGAGGGAGATGGGAGCAGTTCTTC
TRBV12-3/TRBV12-4,TRBJ1-2,NA,many,CASSLVRVTGGYTF,TGTGCCAGCAGTTTAGTTAGGGTGACAGGCGGCTACACCTTC
TRBV6-6,TRBJ2-5,TRBD1,many,CASSYGQGQETQYF,TGTGCCAGCAGTTACGGACAGGGACAAGAGACCCAGTACTTC
TRBV12-5,TRBJ2-7,NA,NA,CASLTGNEQYF,TGTGCTAGTCTGACCGGGAACGAGCAGTACTTC
TRBV20-1,TRBJ2-1,NA,many,CSARDQASEYNEQFF,TGCAGTGCTAGAGATCAGGCTAGCGAATACAATGAGCAGTTCTTC
TRBV11-3,TRBJ1-1,NA,many,CASSLWDTEAFF,TGTGCCAGCAGCTTGTGGGACACTGAAGCTTTCTTT
TRBV3-1,TRBJ2-3,TRBD2,few,CASSQALSGITDTQYF,TGTGCCAGCAGCCAAGCCCTTAGCGGGATCACAGATACGCAGTATTTT
TRBV7-8,TRBJ2-1,NA,few,CASGPFQGYEQFF,TGTGCCAGCGGCCCATTCCAGGGGTATGAGCAGTTCTTC
TRBV29-1,TRBJ2-7,NA,many,CSVSTWTQAGEQYF,TGCAGCGTCTCTACCTGGACCCAAGCAGGCGAGCAGTACTTC
TRBV2,TRBJ2-7,NA,NA,CASSVWQEQYF,TGTGCCAGCAGTGTCTGGCAAGAGCAGTACTTC
TRBV2,TRBJ1-2,NA,NA,CASRGAVSTNYGYTF,TGTGCCAGCCGAGGGGCAGTATCGACTAACTATGGCTACACCTTC
TRBV29-1,TRBJ2-5,NA,NA,CSVALAETQYF,TGCAGCGTTGCCTTAGCGGAGACCCAGTACTTC
TRBV7-9,TRBJ2-7,NA,few,CASSSGGEQYF,TGTGCCAGCAGCTCAGGAGGTGAGCAGTACTTC
TRBV11-3,TRBJ2-3,NA,NA,CASSPVVRSTDTQYF,TGTGCCAGCAGCCCCGTGGTCCGTAGCACAGATACGCAGTATTTT
TRBV13,TRBJ2-5,NA,few,CASSPRGAETQYF,TGTGCCAGCAGCCCGCGAGGGGCAGAGACCCAGTACTTC
TRBV20-1,TRBJ2-7,TRBD2,few,CSARGLAGTPYEQYF,TGCAGTGCCAGGGGACTAGCGGGAACCCCCTACGAGCAGTACTTC
TRBV6-6,TRBJ2-5,NA,many,CASSNVIGVGETQYF,TGTGCCAGCAGTAACGTCATCGGGGTGGGAGAGACCCAGTACTTC
TRBV20-1,TRBJ2-1,TRBD2,few,CSAEVTSGVYNEQFF,TGCAGTGCCGAAGTGACTAGCGGGGTCTACAATGAGCAGTTCTTC
TRBV4-1,TRBJ2-1,NA,many,CASSQEASLNEQFF,TGCGCCAGCAGCCAAGAGGCTAGTCTGAATGAGCAGTTCTTC
TRBV6-6,TRBJ1-5,NA,many,CASSFSGGQPQHF,TGTGCCAGCAGTTTCTCGGGAGGCCAGCCCCAGCATTTT
TRBV13,TRBJ2-5,NA,NA,CASSYLQETQYF,TGTGCCAGCAGCTACCTGCAAGAGACCCAGTACTTC
TRBV6-2/TRBV6-3,TRBJ2-2,TRBD2,many,CASKAGAKNTGELFF,TGTGCCAGCAAAGCGGGAGCTAAGAACACCGGGGAGCTGTTTTTT
TRBV12-5,TRBJ2-1,NA,few,CASGPTRLPDYNEQFF,TGTGCTAGTGGACCCACTAGACTCCCTGATTACAATGAGCAGTTCTTC
TRBV20-1,TRBJ2-2,TRBD2,NA,CSALASGRIGTGELFF,TGCAGTGCTTTGGCTAGCGGGAGAATTGGGACCGGGGAGCTGTTTTTT
TRBV28,TRBJ2-7,NA,NA,CASSPTRGGAYEQYF,TGTGCCAGCAGTCCGACCCGGGGCGGCGCCTACGAGCAGTACTTC
TRBV20-1,TRBJ2-1,TRBD2,NA,CSASEGLAHNEQFF,TGCAGTGCTAGTGAGGGACTAGCTCACAATGAGCAGTTCTTC
TRBV7-9,TRBJ2-3,TRBD1,NA,CASSPYRDRGTDTQYF,TGTGCCAGCAGCCCTTATCGGGACAGGGGCACAGATACGCAGTATTTT
TRBV12-3/TRBV12-4,TRBJ1-1,NA,NA,CASRAPPRNTEAFF,TGTGCCAGCAGAGCCCCCCCAAGGAACACTGAAGCTTTCTTT
TRBV29-1,TRBJ1-5,NA,many,CSVLELDNQPQHF,TGCAGCGTCTTAGAGTTAGACAATCAGCCCCAGCATTTT
TRBV11-1,TRBJ2-7,TRBD2,NA,CASSGPLGLAPYEQYF,TGTGCCAGCAGCGGTCCCCTGGGACTAGCGCCCTACGAGCAGTACTTC
TRBV28,TRBJ2-3,NA,few,CASRKGYADTQYF,TGTGCCAGCAGGAAGGGCTACGCAGATACGCAGTATTTT
TRBV15,TRBJ2-4,NA,few,CATSPRGGNIQYF,TGTGCCACCAGCCCCCGTGGGGGAAACATTCAGTACTTC
TRBV6-5,TRBJ1-6,TRBD1,NA,CASSYDRGGNSPLHF,TGTGCCAGCAGTTACGACAGGGGAGGTAATTCACCCCTCCACTTT
TRBV13,TRBJ2-7,TRBD2,few,CASSPGASGRFYEQYF,TGTGCCAGCAGCCCAGGGGCTAGCGGGAGATTTTACGAGCAGTACTTC
TRBV6-5,TRBJ2-7,NA,NA,CASMRGKYEQYF,TGTGCCAGCATGAGGGGGAAGTACGAGCAGTACTTC
TRBV12-3/TRBV12-4,TRBJ2-5,NA,few,CASRSETQYF,TGTGCCAGCAGGTCAGAGACCCAGTACTTC
TRBV5-1,TRBJ2-6,NA,NA,CASAPRSTSGANVLTF,TGCGCCAGCGCCCCCAGGTCCACATCTGGGGCCAACGTCCTGACTTTC
TRBV7-2,TRBJ1-1,TRBD1,few,CASRLPGGTNTEAFF,TGTGCCAGCAGACTTCCAGGGGGAACGAACACTGAAGCTTTCTTT